The 28 T cell receptor beta chains below all came from one sample that was sequenced in a study of glioma-infiltrating T cells (dated by TCRdb to 2015 to 2016). The reads were generated on an Illumina MiSeq. The iRepertoire nested amplicon-rescue multiplex PCR (arm-PCR) platform was used to amplify TCR alpha and beta CDR3 regions from RNA. Starting from the raw public reads, TCRdb applied fastp trimming at Q25, assembled clones with MiXCR and retained in-frame beta chains. One record per CDR3 amino acid sequence lists the most common genes and DNA. Recorded for this sample are some 120,000 distinct CDR3 sequences; roughly 25% of them occurred a single time. Roughly 15% of the sample goes to the ten largest clones. Specimen: glioma tissue, nonneoplastic brain tissue, or PBMCs (not recorded which). Receptors were obtained from a human donor with low-grade glioma or glioblastoma, undergoing nonglioma brain surgery, or in good health (not recorded which).

In regard to this clonotype: Just one base apart from a much larger clone, this may be a read error. The genes are TRBV7-3 and TRBJ2-7; 8 bases match TRBD1. The length of the CDR3 is 14 residues. J was trimmed by 4 bases and V by 6 bases; bases with no gene match: 8. CDR1 is SGHTA and CDR2 is FQGTGA in the germline V gene. The CDR3 is CASSKTGGLYEQYF. CDR3 nucleotide sequence: TGTGCCAGCAGTAAAACAGGGGGTCTTTACGAGCAGTACTTC.

This sequence joins TRBV4-1 and TRBJ2-7; 7 bases map to TRBD1. CDR3 length: 14 residues. V shed 1 base, J shed 6 bases, and the junction held 6 bases outside the gene matches. The germline V gene encodes CDR1 MGHRA and CDR2 YSYEKL. CDR3 coding DNA: TGCGCCAGCAGCCAAGTAGGGGGCCTAGGCGAGCAGTACTTC. The encoded protein is CASSQVGGLGEQYF.

As concerns this clonotype: The CDR3 carries no conserved terminal phenylalanine or tryptophan, so it likely arises from a read error. The CDR3 nucleotides read TGCAGCGCCCGGGACGGATTCGTTAACTATGGCTACACCCTC. It translates to CSARDGFVNYGYTL. This chain links TRBV29-1 with TRBJ1-2; possible D gene TRBD1, 5 bases. Between the trimmed V and J ends, which lost 7 bases and 1 base, there was a span of 16 bases. From germline, CDR1 is SQVTM and CDR2 ANQGSEA. CDR3 length: 14 residues.

The chain is built from TRBV9 and TRBJ1-2; D might be TRBD1 (5 bases). The CDR3 contains 15 residues. The V gene lost 3 bases and the J gene lost 7 bases, with 19 bases spanning the gap. In germline, CDR1 is SGDLS, CDR2 YYNGEE. The CDR3 DNA reads as TGTGCCAGCAGCGGCCGCGGGACCACCCGGCGTGGCTACACCTTC. Its translation is CASSGRGTTRRGYTF.

Regarding this clonotype: The junction shows a germline mismatch at one end, possibly a read error. J is TRBJ2-1 and V is TRBV6-2 or TRBV6-3; TRBD1 aligns across 8 bases. The CDR3 has 17 amino acids. Germline assignment: CDR1 MNHEY and CDR2 SVGEGT. The CDR3 spells CASSDYGQGSSYDEQLF. Written as DNA, the CDR3 is TGTGCCAGCAGTGATTACGGACAGGGCAGCTCCTACGATGAACAGTTGTTC.

This clonotype was seen ten or more times. The rearrangement joins TRBV20-1 to TRBJ2-7, with D unresolved. The CDR3 totals 16 residues. Trimming left V 2 bases short and J 0 bases short, with 17 bases between. The germline V gene encodes CDR1 DFQATT and CDR2 SNEGSKA (reference sequence). CDR3 protein: CSARPAARLSSYEQYF. The CDR3, as DNA: TGCAGTGCTAGACCCGCGGCCCGGCTAAGCTCCTACGAGCAGTACTTC.

This clonotype was counted many times. The CDR3 sequence: CASSYRGQGYTF. The CDR3 nucleotides read TGTGCCAGCAGTTACAGGGGACAGGGCTACACCTTC. The chain recombines TRBV28 with TRBJ1-2; TRBD1 aligns across 7 bases. Trimming took 4 bases from V and 8 from J; bases not matched to a gene: 4. This CDR3 contains 12 residues. Germline lookup yields CDR1 MDHEN and CDR2 SYDVKM.

This rearrangement joins TRBV28 to TRBJ2-1, with TRBD2 identical over 7 bases. Losses at the gene ends were 10 bases for V and 9 bases for J; bases not matched to a gene: 21. CDR1 and CDR2 from the germline V gene are MDHEN and SYDVKM. The CDR3 consists of 16 residues. The CDR3 DNA sequence: TGTGCCACCACCTCCACCGGGCTATTGGGAGGGCCTGAGCAGTTCTTC. Translating it yields CATTSTGLLGGPEQFF.

The chain couples TRBV5-1 to TRBJ2-1; unclear D gene. V was cut by 2 bases and J by 0 bases, with 12 bases left in between. CDR3 size: 16 residues. Germline CDR1 is SGHRS and CDR2 is YFSETQ. The CDR3 DNA sequence: TGCGCCAGCAGCTTCAGCAGAGTCCGCTCCTACAATGAGCAGTTCTTC. Its protein is CASSFSRVRSYNEQFF.

Concerning this clonotype itself: The junction departs from the called germline gene at one end, perhaps through a read error. The chain has TRBV30 and TRBJ2-5, with D possibly being TRBD1 (6 bases). The CDR3 spans 12 residues. CDR1 GTSNPN and CDR2 SVGIG come from the germline V gene (reference sequence). CDR3 region: CAWGQSQESQYF. The CDR3 DNA reads TGTGCCTGGGGACAGTCCCAAGAGAGCCAGTACTTC.

This clonotype was observed many times. The genes are TRBV28 and TRBJ1-1; 9 bases are shared with TRBD1. The CDR3 length is 14 residues. The V gene's germline CDR1 is MDHEN and CDR2 SYDVKM. The V gene end was trimmed by 8 bases and the J gene end by 1 base; junction bases not matched to a gene: 5. The CDR3 region is CASGTGGWNTEAFF. CDR3 DNA: TGTGCCAGCGGAACAGGGGGCTGGAACACTGAAGCTTTCTTT.

V and J are TRBV18 and TRBJ2-2; tentative D call: TRBD2 (6 bases). Looked up from germline, CDR1 is KGHSH and CDR2 is LQKENI. The CDR3 extends over 17 amino acids. V was cut by 4 bases and J by 0 bases, with 15 bases left in between. CDR3 bases: TGTGCCAGCTCACAACCTCTCCCGGGAGCGAACACCGGGGAGCTGTTTTTT. Protein: CASSQPLPGANTGELFF.

Comments on this clonotype: A read error may be the cause here, since a much bigger clone is one base away. The chain recombines TRBV27 with TRBJ2-7, with D hard to call. The CDR3 spans 12 residues. Germline assignment: CDR1 MNHEY and CDR2 SMNVEV (reference sequence). CDR3 sequence reads: CASGLSAYEQYF. Written as DNA, the CDR3 is TGTGCCAGCGGTTTATCCGCCTACGAGCAGTACTTC.

V is TRBV10-3 and J is TRBJ2-7; the D gene could be TRBD1 or TRBD2 (5 bases each). Looked up from germline, CDR1 is ENHRY and CDR2 is SYGVKD. The CDR3 is 12 amino acids. Trimming stripped 7 bases from V and 7 bases from J, with 14 bases between. In DNA form, the CDR3 reads TGTGCCATCACGAGAGGGGCGGAGGAGCAGTACTTC. It is translated as CAITRGAEEQYF.

The V call is TRBV5-1, the J call TRBJ2-5, with D possibly being TRBD2 (6 bases). Between the trimmed V and J ends, which lost 2 bases and 1 base, there was a span of 12 bases. Germline-derived CDR1 and CDR2 are SGHRS and YFSETQ. This CDR3 region has 15 residues. CDR3 in DNA: TGCGCCAGCAGCTTCAATACGGGAGTCCAAGAGACCCAGTACTTC. Its protein is CASSFNTGVQETQYF.

This clonotype was counted a few times. This chain connects TRBV12-3 or TRBV12-4 to TRBJ1-5; D remains unclear. The CDR3 is 11 amino acids. The V gene lost 1 base and the J gene lost 6 bases, with 1 base spanning the gap. The CDR3 DNA follows: TGTGCCAGCAGTTTAGTTCAGCCCCAGCATTTT. Translating it yields CASSLVQPQHF.

This clonotype was seen many times. The V gene is TRBV7-9, the J gene TRBJ1-2, with 10 bases aligning to TRBD1. Looked up from germline, CDR1 is SEHNR and CDR2 is FQNEAQ (reference sequence). With V trimmed by 0 bases and J by 7 bases, 8 bases remained unmatched. The CDR3 loop spans 16 amino acids. The CDR3 DNA reads as TGTGCCAGCAGCTTAGCGGGTGACAGGGGGCTCGTTGGCTACACCTTC. This translates into CASSLAGDRGLVGYTF. The full variable domain, with the rest looked up from reference TRBV7-9 and TRBJ1-2, is DTGVSQNPRHKITKRGQNVTFRCDPISEHNRLYWYRQTLGQGPEFLTYFQNEAQLEKSRLLSDRFSAERPKGSFSTLEIQRTEQGDSAMYLCASSLAGDRGLVGYTFGSGTRLTVV.

Comment on this clonotype: One end of the junction is discordant with germline, which a read error may explain. This chain links TRBV19 with TRBJ2-7; 7 bases match TRBD2. Germline V CDR1 and CDR2: LNHDA, SQIVND (reference sequence). CDR3 size: 16 residues. The CDR3 sequence: CASSAPGRGSSHEQYF. The CDR3 DNA is TGTGCCAGTAGTGCTCCAGGGAGGGGCTCCTCCCACGAGCAGTACTTC.

This rearrangement joins TRBV29-1 to TRBJ2-3, with 7 nucleotides matching TRBD2. Germline V gene sequence: CDR1 SQVTM, CDR2 ANQGSEA. The CDR3 is 13 amino acids. Losses at the gene ends were 6 bases for V and 4 bases for J; bases not matched to a gene: 7. CDR3 nucleotide sequence: TGCAGCGTCGCCGTAGCGGGTTCAGATACGCAGTATTTT. Translating it yields CSVAVAGSDTQYF.

This clonotype was counted between two and nine times. J is TRBJ2-1 and V is TRBV14; 14 bases align to TRBD2. Germline lookup yields CDR1 SGHDN and CDR2 FVKESK. The CDR3 has 15 residues. Trimming cost V 7 bases and J 7 bases; bases outside gene matches: 6. CDR3 DNA: TGTGCCAGCAACGAAGGGACTAGCGGGAGAAATGAGCAGTTCTTC. Translation gives CASNEGTSGRNEQFF. Based on the CDR3 plus reference TRBV14 and TRBJ2-1, the full variable domain is EAGVTQFPSHSVIEKGQTVTLRCDPISGHDNLYWYRRVMGKEIKFLLHFVKESKQDESGMPNNRFLAERTGGTYSTLKVQPAELEDSGVYFCASNEGTSGRNEQFFGPGTRLTVL.

This clonotype was recorded only once. A much larger clone differs from this one at a single base, so this may be a read error. V is TRBV18 and J is TRBJ1-1; D unresolved. This CDR3 spans 10 amino acids. CDR1 is KGHSH, CDR2 LQKENI, per germline. The CDR3 region has the DNA TGTGCCAGCTCAGGCACTGAAGCTTCCTTT. Amino acids: CASSGTEASF.

This clonotype has at least ten counts. This chain uses TRBV27 with TRBJ1-1, with 7 nucleotides matching TRBD1. This CDR3 has 13 amino acids. Germline-derived CDR1 and CDR2 are MNHEY and SMNVEV (reference sequence). The J segment lost 5 bases and the V segment lost 5 bases, leaving 5 bases of the junction unmatched. This CDR3 is CASSKQGRTEAFF. In nucleotides, the CDR3 is TGTGCCAGCAGTAAACAGGGGAGAACTGAAGCTTTCTTT.

This clonotype was observed many times. The genes are TRBV7-9 and TRBJ1-1, with D tentatively TRBD1 (5 bases). This CDR3 is built from 14 residues. Germline CDR1 is SEHNR and CDR2 is FQNEAQ (reference sequence). Between the trimmed V and J ends, which lost 0 bases and 2 bases, there was a span of 7 bases. The CDR3, as DNA: TGTGCCAGCAGCTTAGCGACAGTTAACACTGAAGCTTTCTTT. It specifies CASSLATVNTEAFF.

This clonotype was detected ten times or more. V and J are TRBV7-8 and TRBJ2-5, with 7 bases matching TRBD2. V lost 0 bases to trimming and J lost 4 bases; unmatched junction nucleotides: 5. Germline CDR1 and CDR2: SGHVS and FQNEAQ. The CDR3 is 15 amino acids. CDR3 amino acids: CASSLALGGRETQYF. The CDR3 DNA is TGTGCCAGCAGCTTAGCGCTGGGAGGGAGAGAGACCCAGTACTTC.

The chain recombines TRBV5-1 with TRBJ2-7, with D hard to call. V was cut by 0 bases and J by 2 bases, with 18 bases left in between. CDR1 is SGHRS, CDR2 YFSETQ, per germline. This CDR3 has 17 amino acids. The CDR3 is CASSLATFETRAYEQYF. DNA of the CDR3: TGCGCCAGCAGCTTGGCGACCTTTGAGACACGAGCCTACGAGCAGTACTTC. Variable domain in full (rest from reference TRBV5-1 and TRBJ2-7): KAGVTQTPRYLIKTRGQQVTLSCSPISGHRSVSWYQQTPGQGLQFLFEYFSETQRNKGNFPGRFSGRQFSNSRSEMNVSTLELGDSALYLCASSLATFETRAYEQYFGPGTRLTVT.

This clonotype was seen only a few times. The chain links TRBV12-3 or TRBV12-4 to TRBJ1-1, with a possible D match to TRBD1 (5 bases). This CDR3 is 13 amino acids long. Trimming cost V 6 bases and J 1 base, with 9 bases left between them. CDR3: CASRQDQNTEAFF. The CDR3, as DNA: TGTGCCAGCAGACAGGACCAGAACACTGAAGCTTTCTTT.

The genes are TRBV4-1 and TRBJ1-3; no definite D call. CDR1 and CDR2 (germline): MGHRA, YSYEKL. This CDR3 has 15 amino acids. The V end was cut by 1 base, the J end by 0 bases, with 7 bases between. The CDR3 DNA is TGCGCCAGCAGCCAAGTAGGAATCTCTGGAAACACCATATATTTT. Translated: CASSQVGISGNTIYF.

This clonotype has just a few counts. This chain joins TRBV2 and TRBJ1-4, with TRBD1 matching over 9 bases. Looked up from germline, CDR1 is SNHLY and CDR2 is FYNNEI. V lost 4 bases and J lost 4; bases outside the gene matches: 4. This CDR3 comprises 15 residues. The DNA of the CDR3 is TGTGCCAGCAGTGGACAGGGGGAAAATAATGAAAAACTGTTTTTT. This translates into CASSGQGENNEKLFF.